The next 29 T cell receptor beta chains were all read from a single sample in a study of Ad26.COV2.S vaccination and SARS-CoV-2 variants. Treatment noted: around 19 received Ad26.COV2.S at low or high dose, single or two shots; about 5 received placebo; per-sample allocation not given. Repertoires come from day 63 after the first vaccine or placebo injection. TCRdb keeps only in-frame clones here, not all; method: immunoSEQ multiplex PCR. The data contain approximately 340,000 clones, approximately 85% of them singletons. The starting material was peripheral blood, obtained in a trial of Ad26.COV2.S vaccine versus placebo. The receptors were gathered from a person between 18 and 65 years old who received the Ad26.COV2.S COVID-19 vaccine or a placebo.

V usage is TRBV28 and J usage is TRBJ2-3; 7 nucleotides align to TRBD2. The CDR3 extends over 15 amino acids. V was clipped by 6 bases and J by 7 bases; unmatched bases: 13. Germline V gene sequence: CDR1 MDHEN, CDR2 SYDVKM. Written as DNA, the CDR3 is TGTGCCAGCAGCCAAGCGGGACCAAACACCCATACGCAGTATTTT. Protein: CASSQAGPNTHTQYF.

The rearrangement uses TRBV2 and TRBJ2-7; no clear D gene. Per the germline V gene, CDR1 is SNHLY and CDR2 is FYNNEI. V was cut by 2 bases and J by 1 base, with 9 bases left in between. The length of the CDR3 is 14 residues. CDR3: CASSEWAESYEQYF. In DNA form, the CDR3 reads TGTGCCAGCAGTGAATGGGCAGAATCCTACGAGCAGTACTTC.

The rearrangement links TRBV7-9 to TRBJ2-7; 9 nucleotides agree with TRBD2. CDR3 length: 15 residues. J gave up 1 base and V 5 bases, and 6 bases lay outside the gene matches. CDR1 is SEHNR, CDR2 FQNEAQ, per germline (reference sequence). CDR3 region: CASSPLAGVSYEQYF. In DNA, the CDR3 is TGTGCCAGCAGCCCTTTAGCGGGAGTATCCTACGAGCAGTACTTC.

This clone was picked up a small number of times. The V gene is TRBV6-2 or TRBV6-3, the J gene TRBJ2-3; D is unclear. Trimming pared 5 bases from V and 3 bases from J, leaving 12 bases between. Germline CDR1 is MNHEY and CDR2 is SVGEGT. The CDR3 is 14 residues long. CDR3 DNA sequence: TGTGCCAGCAGTCGCGGATCCATTACAGATACGCAGTATTTT. It yields the protein CASSRGSITDTQYF.

This clone was picked up one time. This chain connects TRBV18 to TRBJ1-3, with a weak D call TRBD1 (6 bases). CDR1 is KGHSH, CDR2 LQKENI, per germline. CDR3 length: 17 residues. Between the trimmed V and J ends, which lost 3 bases and 0 bases, there was a span of 15 bases. CDR3 bases: TGTGCCAGCTCACCTCTGGGGGGGCAGTACTCTGGAAACACCATATATTTT. Translation: CASSPLGGQYSGNTIYF.

The V gene is TRBV6-2 or TRBV6-3, the J gene TRBJ2-1, with 9 bases lining up with TRBD2. Germline V lookup: CDR1 MNHEY, CDR2 SVGEGT. The CDR3 extends over 16 amino acids. The V and J ends lost 0 bases and 5 bases, in that order; junction bases with no gene match: 5. Here the CDR3 DNA reads TGTGCCAGCAGTTACTCAAGCGGGGGGCTGAACAATGAGCAGTTCTTC. This sequence encodes CASSYSSGGLNNEQFF.

This clone was counted only a few times. The chain joins TRBV7-9 to TRBJ1-1, with TRBD1 as a possible D gene (6 bases). Trimming left V 5 bases short and J 3 bases short, with 13 bases between. Germline CDR1 SEHNR, CDR2 FQNEAQ (reference sequence). The CDR3 covers 14 residues. CDR3 nucleotides: TGTGCCAGCAGCCAAAGATCAGGGGACACTGAAGCTTTCTTT. It translates to CASSQRSGDTEAFF.

The genes are TRBV7-2 and TRBJ2-3; weak D call: TRBD1 (5 bases). V dropped 4 bases and J dropped 14 bases, with 19 bases sitting between them. The CDR3 sequence is 13 residues long. The germline V gene encodes CDR1 SGHTA and CDR2 FQGNSA. CDR3: CASSSTGDGLRYF. In DNA form, the CDR3 reads TGTGCCAGCAGCTCAACAGGAGACGGTTTAAGGTATTTT.

The CDR3 loop reads CASSETGTGRNEQFF. CDR3 sequence (DNA): TGTGCCAGCAGTGAGACCGGGACAGGGCGCAATGAGCAGTTCTTC. The rearrangement links TRBV27 to TRBJ2-1; the match to TRBD1 covers 9 bases. The CDR3 runs 15 residues. Germline lookup yields CDR1 MNHEY and CDR2 SMNVEV (reference sequence). Trimming cost V 5 bases and J 6 bases; bases outside gene matches: 8.

The V gene is TRBV15, the J gene TRBJ2-1; 8 positions match TRBD1. The CDR3 has 13 residues. Germline lookup yields CDR1 LNHNV and CDR2 YYDKDF (reference sequence). J was trimmed by 16 bases and V by 0 bases; bases with no gene match: 8. The CDR3 is CATSRDQTGVPFF. CDR3 DNA: TGTGCCACCAGCAGAGACCAGACAGGGGTTCCTTTCTTC.

This clone was observed once. The chain employs TRBV30 and TRBJ2-5, with TRBD1 matching over 8 bases. From germline, CDR1 is GTSNPN and CDR2 SVGIG (reference sequence). V shed 0 bases, J shed 9 bases, and the junction held 6 bases outside the gene matches. There are 13 residues in the CDR3. The CDR3 sequence is CAWSVYAQGAQYF. Here the CDR3 DNA reads TGTGCCTGGAGTGTCTACGCACAGGGGGCCCAGTACTTC.

This clone was found once. The CDR3 reads CASSTHRASYEQYF. Here the CDR3 DNA reads TGTGCCAGCAGCACTCACAGGGCGTCCTACGAGCAGTACTTC. The chain carries TRBV11-2 and TRBJ2-7; TRBD1 might be the D (6 bases). The CDR3 contains 14 residues. The V end was cut by 5 bases, the J end by 1 base, with 12 bases between. Germline V lookup: CDR1 SGHAT, CDR2 FQNNGV.

The V call is TRBV7-9, the J call TRBJ2-6; 9 nucleotides match TRBD1. This CDR3 is 17 amino acids long. CDR1 is SEHNR and CDR2 is FQNEAQ in the germline V gene (reference sequence). V lost 7 bases to trimming and J lost 0 bases; unmatched junction nucleotides: 7. CDR3 residues: CASIPGQGNSGANVLTF. For the CDR3, the DNA is TGTGCCAGCATCCCGGGACAGGGTAACTCTGGGGCCAACGTCCTGACTTTC.

V and J are TRBV6-4 and TRBJ2-1; the D is unclear. Trimming cost V 6 bases and J 9 bases, with 12 bases left between them. This CDR3 is 12 amino acids long. Germline V gene data show CDR1 as MRHNA and CDR2 as SNTAGT. The chain's CDR3 is CASSTWGGEQFF. The CDR3 nucleotides are TGTGCCAGCAGCACATGGGGTGGTGAGCAGTTCTTC.

The chain is built from TRBV4-1 and TRBJ2-1; 8 bases line up with TRBD2. The CDR3 extends over 15 amino acids. The J segment lost 4 bases and the V segment lost 0 bases, leaving 2 bases of the junction unmatched. Germline lookup yields CDR1 MGHRA and CDR2 YSYEKL. CDR3 sequence (DNA): TGCGCCAGCAGCCAAGAAGTAGCGGGATACAATGAGCAGTTCTTC. It yields the protein CASSQEVAGYNEQFF.

CDR3 region: CASSLGTSGRLEQFF. In DNA form, the CDR3 reads TGTGCCAGCAGCCTGGGGACTAGCGGGAGACTTGAGCAGTTCTTC. J is TRBJ2-1 and V is TRBV7-2; 14 bases are shared with TRBD2. This CDR3 is built from 15 residues. The V and J ends lost 5 bases and 9 bases, in that order; junction bases with no gene match: 6. Germline CDR1 SGHTA, CDR2 FQGNSA.

Only one count was recorded for this clone. The chain couples TRBV19 to TRBJ2-1; the D gene is possibly TRBD2 (5 bases). V was trimmed by 1 base and J by 3 bases, leaving 22 bases between them. The germline gives CDR1 LNHDA, CDR2 SQIVND (reference sequence). This CDR3 has 19 amino acids. The CDR3 here is CASSIGPPGRAVSYNEQFF. The DNA of the CDR3 is TGTGCCAGTAGTATAGGCCCCCCCGGGCGGGCAGTAAGCTACAATGAGCAGTTCTTC.

The genes are TRBV30 and TRBJ2-1; 9 nucleotides match TRBD2. This CDR3 region has 17 residues. CDR1 GTSNPN and CDR2 SVGIG come from the germline V gene (reference sequence). The trim removed 0 bases at V and 9 bases at J, leaving 15 bases unmatched. CDR3 in DNA: TGTGCCTGGAGTGTACTGCTGGAGGCCGGACTAGCGAGTGAGCAGTTCTTC. The encoded protein is CAWSVLLEAGLASEQFF.

This rearrangement joins TRBV28 to TRBJ2-1, with TRBD2 identical over 7 bases. CDR3 length: 14 residues. The germline V gene has CDR1 MDHEN and CDR2 SYDVKM. The J segment lost 8 bases and the V segment lost 5 bases, leaving 9 bases of the junction unmatched. CDR3 sequence reads: CASSRGEGVDEQFF. DNA of the CDR3: TGTGCCAGCAGTCGGGGGGAGGGTGTCGATGAGCAGTTCTTC.

V gene TRBV3-1 (or the pseudogene TRBV3-2) combines with J gene TRBJ2-5; D is ambiguous. This CDR3 contains 12 residues. Germline assignment: CDR1 LGHDT and CDR2 YNNKEL (reference sequence). V lost 4 bases and J lost 3, with 6 bases in between. CDR3 sequence reads: CASSREEETQYF. CDR3 bases: TGTGCCAGCAGCCGGGAAGAAGAGACCCAGTACTTC.

V and J are TRBV18 and TRBJ1-1; 10 bases are a match to TRBD1. Germline V gives CDR1 KGHSH, CDR2 LQKENI. The CDR3 is 16 amino acids. V shed 3 bases and J 0 bases; nucleotides not matched to a gene: 4. CDR3 loop: CASSPRGQGMNTEAFF. CDR3 bases: TGTGCCAGCTCACCCCGGGGACAGGGGATGAACACTGAAGCTTTCTTT.

The J gene is TRBJ2-7, the V gene TRBV15; D is possibly TRBD2 (5 bases). CDR1 and CDR2 from the germline V gene are LNHNV and YYDKDF (reference sequence). V shed 0 bases and J shed 6 bases, with 15 bases lying between them. The CDR3 is 15 amino acids. CDR3 in DNA: TGTGCCACCAGCAGAGATATCGCAGGAGGTCGCGAGCAGTACTTC. Translated, it gives CATSRDIAGGREQYF.

V and J are TRBV19 and TRBJ2-6; 9 bases map to TRBD1. With 5 bases clipped from V and 0 bases from J, the junction kept 11 bases outside the gene matches. Germline CDR1 reads LNHDA; CDR2 reads SQIVND (reference sequence). The CDR3 has 19 amino acids. CDR3 coding DNA: TGTGCCAGTAGTGACCGACAGGGGGTAACTGTCTCTGGGGCCAACGTCCTGACTTTC. The encoded protein is CASSDRQGVTVSGANVLTF.

This chain connects TRBV7-9 to TRBJ2-5; D may be TRBD1 (6 bases). Trimming removed 5 bases at V and 2 bases at J, with 9 bases between. The germline gives CDR1 SEHNR, CDR2 FQNEAQ (reference sequence). This CDR3 is built from 13 residues. In DNA, the CDR3 is TGTGCCAGCAGCCTAGGACAGCAAGAGACCCAGTACTTC. This translates into CASSLGQQETQYF.

CDR3 region: CASSQNPGLGSRKQFF. The CDR3 nucleotides are TGTGCCAGCAGCCAAAATCCGGGACTAGGGTCTAGAAAGCAGTTCTTC. The genes are TRBV11-2 and TRBJ2-1; 8 nucleotides align to TRBD2. The CDR3 totals 16 residues. V lost 5 bases, J lost 11 bases, and 17 bases stayed unmatched. CDR1 and CDR2 (germline): SGHAT, FQNNGV.

The chain recombines TRBV9 with TRBJ2-2; no definite D call. Trimming cost V 3 bases and J 5 bases, with 11 bases left between them. The CDR3 is 14 amino acids. CDR1 SGDLS and CDR2 YYNGEE come from the germline V gene. The CDR3 here is CASSATAQTGELFF. The CDR3 nucleotides read TGTGCCAGCAGCGCGACTGCGCAGACCGGGGAGCTGTTTTTT.

V and J are TRBV6-2 or TRBV6-3 and TRBJ2-6; D is unresolved. Trimming took off 2 bases at V and 3 bases at J, with 5 bases between the two ends. The CDR3 is 14 amino acids. The V gene's germline CDR1 is MNHEY and CDR2 SVGEGT. CDR3: CASSYLVGANVLTF. The CDR3 nucleotides read TGTGCCAGCAGTTACCTAGTTGGGGCCAACGTCCTGACTTTC.

This chain uses TRBV27 with TRBJ2-1; 8 nucleotides line up with TRBD1. Unmatched junction bases numbered 6, after V lost 6 bases and J lost 2 bases. The CDR3 has 15 residues. CDR1 and CDR2 from the germline V gene are MNHEY and SMNVEV (reference sequence). CDR3 amino acids: CASSPGQVPYNEQFF. The CDR3 region has the DNA TGTGCCAGCAGCCCGGGACAGGTCCCCTACAATGAGCAGTTCTTC.

The genes are TRBV6-4 and TRBJ1-1, with D maybe TRBD1 (5 bases). Trimming stripped 8 bases from V and 5 bases from J, with 27 bases between. The CDR3 has 17 residues. Germline loops: CDR1 MRHNA, CDR2 SNTAGT. Here the CDR3 reads CASFPNPGNDLITEAFF. In DNA form, the CDR3 reads TGTGCCAGCTTCCCCAACCCAGGGAACGATTTGATAACTGAAGCTTTCTTT.